One sample yielded the 26 T cell receptor beta chains listed below, sequenced in a study of a mutant IDH1 vaccine in newly diagnosed glioma. The time point denotes: baseline, week 1 (first vaccination visit). The treatment here: pre-vaccination baseline after standard-of-care therapy. Only in-frame clones appear in the TCRdb table, and some are missing; sequencing was by immunoSEQ multiplex PCR. The sample lists fewer than 45,000 clones; around nine tenths were seen once. Material: PBMCs, obtained from a glioma patient treated with radiotherapy, temozolomide or both. The origin of the receptors is a man between 18 and 35 years old with glioma.

This chain uses TRBV30 with TRBJ1-2; maybe TRBD1 (6 bases). CDR3 size: 10 residues. Germline V gene lookup returns CDR1 GTSNPN and CDR2 SVGIG (reference sequence). V was pared by 4 bases and J by 7 bases, with 7 bases between. The CDR3 sequence: CAWKGVGYTF. CDR3 coding DNA: TGTGCCTGGAAGGGGGTTGGCTACACCTTC. Together with reference TRBV30 and TRBJ1-2, the CDR3 gives the full variable domain: SQTIHQWPATLVQPVGSPLSLECTVEGTSNPNLYWYRQAAGRGLQLLFYSVGIGQISSEVPQNLSASRPQDRQFILSSKKLLLSDSGFYLCAWKGVGYTFGSGTRLTVV.

The chain combines TRBV7-9 with TRBJ2-1; the match to TRBD2 covers 7 bases. J was trimmed by 8 bases and V by 5 bases; bases with no gene match: 6. The CDR3 is 13 residues long. The V gene's germline CDR1 is SEHNR and CDR2 FQNEAQ (reference sequence). CDR3 sequence (DNA): TGTGCCAGCAGCCTCCTAGCGGCGGATGAGCAGTTCTTC. This codes for CASSLLAADEQFF.

This chain joins TRBV29-1 and TRBJ2-3; possible D gene TRBD1, 5 bases. The CDR3 runs to 13 residues. Germline V gene lookup returns CDR1 SQVTM and CDR2 ANQGSEA. Trimming stripped 4 bases from V and 6 bases from J, with 14 bases between. This chain's CDR3 is CSVGGGERDTQYF. CDR3 nucleotide sequence: TGCAGCGTTGGGGGCGGAGAGAGGGATACGCAGTATTTT.

The genes are TRBV7-9 and TRBJ2-4, with D possibly matching TRBD2 (6 bases). V was shortened by 8 bases and J by 7 bases, with 15 bases between the two germline ends. This CDR3 comprises 13 residues. The germline V gene encodes CDR1 SEHNR and CDR2 FQNEAQ (reference sequence). CDR3 bases: TGTGCCAGCGAGGACTCCCGGGGGAACATTCAGTACTTC. Amino acids: CASEDSRGNIQYF.

This chain joins TRBV6-5 and TRBJ1-4; 7 positions agree with TRBD1. From germline, CDR1 is MNHEY and CDR2 SVGAGI. There are 15 residues in the CDR3. Trimming cost V 8 bases and J 4 bases; bases outside gene matches: 10. CDR3 sequence: CASGQRGQSNEKLFF. The CDR3 DNA follows: TGTGCCAGCGGGCAGAGGGGACAGAGTAATGAAAAACTGTTTTTT.

This chain joins TRBV9 and TRBJ1-1; 7 bases map to TRBD1. V lost 1 base and J lost 7; bases outside the gene matches: 4. Germline V gives CDR1 SGDLS, CDR2 YYNGEE. This CDR3 region has 13 residues. DNA of the CDR3: TGTGCCAGCAGCGTACGGCAGGGGGGTGAAGCTTTCTTT. Translation gives CASSVRQGGEAFF.

This chain uses TRBV9 with TRBJ2-1; TRBD2 aligns across 11 bases. The CDR3 is 16 residues long. The V segment lost 0 bases and the J segment 8 bases; nucleotides outside the gene matches: 7. Per the germline V gene, CDR1 is SGDLS and CDR2 is YYNGEE. The CDR3 DNA follows: TGTGCCAGCAGCGTAGCGGGACTAGCGGAGGTTGATGAGCAGTTCTTC. This codes for CASSVAGLAEVDEQFF.

The chain is built from TRBV9 and TRBJ1-1, with D possibly matching TRBD1 (5 bases). The CDR3 has 14 residues. Per the germline V gene, CDR1 is SGDLS and CDR2 is YYNGEE. V was pared by 0 bases and J by 8 bases, with 14 bases between. The CDR3 DNA follows: TGTGCCAGCAGCGTAGGACCGGCAGGGCCGGAAGCTTTCTTT. It is translated as CASSVGPAGPEAFF.

This chain uses TRBV29-1 with TRBJ1-3; D remains unclear. Germline loops: CDR1 SQVTM, CDR2 ANQGSEA. V was trimmed by 7 bases and J by 3 bases, leaving 13 bases between them. CDR3 size: 13 residues. As DNA, the CDR3 is TGCAGCGCCGGAGGGAGTGATGGAAACACCATATATTTT. Protein product: CSAGGSDGNTIYF.

The J gene is TRBJ1-4, the V gene TRBV2; D gene ambiguous. Germline CDR1 is SNHLY and CDR2 is FYNNEI. V was cut by 1 base and J by 10 bases, with 10 bases left in between. The CDR3 runs to 13 residues. The CDR3 is CASSEEVEGKLFF. The CDR3 coding sequence is TGTGCCAGCAGTGAAGAAGTTGAAGGAAAACTGTTTTTT. Full variable domain (rest looked up from reference TRBV2 and TRBJ1-4): EPEVTQTPSHQVTQMGQEVILRCVPISNHLYFYWYRQILGQKVEFLVSFYNNEISEKSEIFDDQFSVERPDGSNFTLKIRSTKLEDSAMYFCASSEEVEGKLFFGSGTQLSVL.

The chain employs TRBV7-8 and TRBJ2-5; D gene uncertain. CDR3 length: 12 amino acids. Germline assignment: CDR1 SGHVS and CDR2 FQNEAQ. V was cut by 6 bases and J by 5 bases, with 10 bases left in between. The CDR3 is CASRSVDETQYF. DNA for the CDR3: TGTGCCAGCAGAAGCGTGGATGAGACCCAGTACTTC.

V gene TRBV6-5 combines with J gene TRBJ1-4; no clear D. The length of the CDR3 is 14 residues. Germline V gene data show CDR1 as MNHEY and CDR2 as SVGAGI. V shed 8 bases and J shed 2 bases, with 12 bases lying between them. The CDR3 is CASAQTVTNEKLFF. CDR3 in DNA: TGTGCCAGCGCACAGACGGTGACTAATGAAAAACTGTTTTTT.

The genes are TRBV6-5 and TRBJ1-3; TRBD1 might be the D (6 bases). The V gene lost 6 bases and the J gene lost 1 base, with 10 bases spanning the gap. The CDR3 has 14 amino acids. CDR1 is MNHEY, CDR2 SVGAGI, per germline. The CDR3 sequence: CASREGGSGNTIYF. CDR3 coding DNA: TGTGCCAGCAGAGAGGGGGGATCTGGAAACACCATATATTTT.

The chain uses TRBV18 and TRBJ2-7; TRBD1 matches 11 bases. Germline values: CDR1 KGHSH, CDR2 LQKENI. Trimming took 3 bases from V and 6 from J; bases not matched to a gene: 4. The CDR3 is 14 amino acids. CDR3 DNA sequence: TGTGCCAGCTCACCCGGACAGGGGGCTGGCGAGCAGTACTTC. Protein sequence: CASSPGQGAGEQYF.

This chain links TRBV5-5 with TRBJ1-1; possibly TRBD1 for D (6 bases). The CDR3 has 17 residues. With 2 bases removed from V and 4 bases from J, the gap between germline ends came to 21 bases. The germline CDR1 and CDR2 sequences are SGHKS and YYEKEE (reference sequence). Here the CDR3 reads CASSFTGTEIPGTEAFF. The CDR3 DNA sequence: TGTGCCAGCAGCTTTACAGGGACCGAGATCCCCGGCACTGAAGCTTTCTTT.

This CDR3 is CASSLEAASYEQYF. CDR3 nucleotide sequence: TGCGCCAGCAGCTTGGAGGCGGCCTCCTACGAGCAGTACTTC. V and J are TRBV5-1 and TRBJ2-7; no definite D call. The CDR3 sequence is 14 residues long. Trimming shortened V by 0 bases and J by 0 bases, and 7 bases separated the two germline ends. Germline loops: CDR1 SGHRS, CDR2 YFSETQ.

The gene calls are TRBV30 and TRBJ1-3, with 7 positions matching TRBD1. The CDR3 sequence is 15 residues long. CDR1 is GTSNPN, CDR2 SVGIG, per germline (reference sequence). V was clipped by 3 bases and J by 0 bases; unmatched bases: 5. The CDR3 region has the DNA TGTGCCTGGAGGGATAGGACAGGCTCTGGAAACACCATATATTTT. It is translated as CAWRDRTGSGNTIYF.

In its sample, this clone was seen once. The rearrangement links TRBV7-9 to TRBJ1-4; a possible D gene is TRBD1 (6 bases). The germline CDR1 and CDR2 sequences are SEHNR and FQNEAQ (reference sequence). V shed 5 bases and J shed 2 bases, with 12 bases lying between them. CDR3 length equals 15 residues. Here the CDR3 DNA reads TGTGCCAGCAGCCGAAGGACAGCGACTAATGAAAAACTGTTTTTT. Its protein is CASSRRTATNEKLFF. The variable domain in full, with the rest retrieved from reference TRBV7-9 and TRBJ1-4, is DTGVSQNPRHKITKRGQNVTFRCDPISEHNRLYWYRQTLGQGPEFLTYFQNEAQLEKSRLLSDRFSAERPKGSFSTLEIQRTEQGDSAMYLCASSRRTATNEKLFFGSGTQLSVL.

Worth noting for this clone: A read error may produce the germline difference seen at one junction end. At the DNA level, this CDR3 is encoded by other sequences in the same sample as well. The chain combines TRBV30 with TRBJ2-5; 11 bases match TRBD1. The CDR3 contains 13 residues. Germline lookup yields CDR1 GTSNPN and CDR2 SVGIG (reference sequence). As DNA, the CDR3 is TGTGCCTGGGGGGACAGGGGGGAAGAGACTCAGTACTTC. Translated, it gives CAWGDRGEETQYF.

CDR3 nucleotide sequence: TGTGCCAGCAGCTTGGGAAGTGGGACACTGGGGGAAAAACTGTTTTTT. This codes for CASSLGSGTLGEKLFF. V and J are TRBV5-8 and TRBJ1-4; D is possibly TRBD1 (6 bases). Germline V gene data show CDR1 as SGHTS and CDR2 as YDEGEE. The CDR3 sequence is 16 residues long. Trimming left V 0 bases short and J 8 bases short, with 17 bases between.

This clone was seen just once. This chain uses TRBV30 with TRBJ2-7; D remains ambiguous. The CDR3 is made up of 13 amino acids. Trimming left V 1 base short and J 0 bases short, with 7 bases between. CDR1 GTSNPN and CDR2 SVGIG come from the germline V gene (reference sequence). CDR3 sequence: CAWSGGSSYEQYF. CDR3 sequence (DNA): TGTGCCTGGAGTGGCGGTAGCTCCTACGAGCAGTACTTC.

The chain combines TRBV6-5 with TRBJ2-3; 7 nucleotides align to TRBD1. V was clipped by 4 bases and J by 3 bases; unmatched bases: 7. There are 15 residues in the CDR3. Germline V gene lookup returns CDR1 MNHEY and CDR2 SVGAGI. The CDR3 nucleotides are TGTGCCAGCAGTTGGGACAGAGGAGGTACAGATACGCAGTATTTT. Translating it yields CASSWDRGGTDTQYF.

Comments on this clone: A read error may produce the germline difference seen at one junction end. This chain links TRBV6-5 with TRBJ1-6, with D uncertain. Germline CDR1 is MNHEY and CDR2 is SVGAGI. The CDR3 consists of 15 residues. The chain's CDR3 is CASSRHGRINSPLHF. Written as DNA, the CDR3 is TGTGCCAGCAGTCGACACGGACGGATTAATTCGCCCCTCCACTTT.

The chain joins TRBV18 to TRBJ1-1; D gene uncertain. The germline CDR1 and CDR2 sequences are KGHSH and LQKENI. There are 16 residues in the CDR3. V lost 3 bases and J lost 4, with 18 bases in between. The CDR3 loop is CASSPQSGFRSTEAFF. CDR3 in DNA: TGTGCCAGCTCACCCCAGAGTGGCTTCAGGAGCACTGAAGCTTTCTTT.

As DNA, the CDR3 is TGCGCCAGCAGCGAACCGGGACAGGCGGTTTCTGGGGCCAACGTCCTGACTTTC. It is translated as CASSEPGQAVSGANVLTF. This chain uses TRBV5-1 with TRBJ2-6; TRBD1 matches at 8 bases. J gave up 1 base and V 4 bases, and 10 bases lay outside the gene matches. The CDR3 is made up of 18 amino acids. The V gene's germline CDR1 is SGHRS and CDR2 YFSETQ.

CDR3 DNA sequence: TGTGCCAGCAGCAGGGGACAGGGTGGCACCGGGGAGCTGTTTTTT. It yields the protein CASSRGQGGTGELFF. The chain combines TRBV5-6 with TRBJ2-2, with 9 bases identical to TRBD1. The germline V gene encodes CDR1 SGHDT and CDR2 YYEEEE. The CDR3 totals 15 residues. Germline trimming cut 4 bases from V and 4 bases from J; bases unmatched to any gene: 5.